This TCR beta chain was captured by sequencing in a study of response to subunit inactivated influenza vaccine. Overall study findings and caveats: The authors suggested that every seasonal influenza vaccination recruits few new T cells.

In regard to this clonotype: Its target is unknown.

Via MiXCR, TCRdb re-called the RT-PCR reads, giving one row per CDR3 protein. In the table there are 630,000 or so distinct CDR3 sequences, 15% to 18% of which are singletons. V was pared by 3 bases and J by 3 bases, with 2 bases between. Germline values: CDR1 LGHNA, CDR2 YNFKEQ. This CDR3 comprises 12 residues. This clonotype was sampled from a man between 50 and 59 years old who received an inactivated influenza vaccine. This chain connects TRBV4-2 to TRBJ1-4; D is ambiguous. This specimen was PBMCs from blood, taken about 12 days after vaccination. The CDR3 DNA follows: TGTGCCAGCAGCCAGGCTAATGAAAAACTGTTTTTT. Translated, it gives CASSQANEKLFF.